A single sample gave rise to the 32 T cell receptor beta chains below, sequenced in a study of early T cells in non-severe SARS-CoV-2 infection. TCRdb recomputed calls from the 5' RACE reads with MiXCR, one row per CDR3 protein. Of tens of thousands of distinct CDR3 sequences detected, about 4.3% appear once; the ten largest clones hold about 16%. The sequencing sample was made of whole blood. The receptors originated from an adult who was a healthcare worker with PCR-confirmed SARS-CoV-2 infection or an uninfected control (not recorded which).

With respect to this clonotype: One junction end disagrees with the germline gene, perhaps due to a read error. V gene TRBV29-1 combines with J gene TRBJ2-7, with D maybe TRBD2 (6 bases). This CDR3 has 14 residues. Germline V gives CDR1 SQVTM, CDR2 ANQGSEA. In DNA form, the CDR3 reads TGCAGCGTCGAAGAGACTAGACGCTCCCACGAGCAGTACTTC. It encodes CSVEETRRSHEQYF.

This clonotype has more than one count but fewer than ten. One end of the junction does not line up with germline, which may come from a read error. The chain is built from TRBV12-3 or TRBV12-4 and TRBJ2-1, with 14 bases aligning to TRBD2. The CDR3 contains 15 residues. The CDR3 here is CQGLAGESSYNEQFF. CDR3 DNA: TGCCAGGGACTAGCGGGGGAGAGCTCCTACAATGAGCAGTTCTTC.

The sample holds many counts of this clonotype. CDR3 nucleotide sequence: TGCAGTGCTAGAGATTGGGGACAGGGGGCGAACACTGAAGCTTTCTTT. Its protein product is CSARDWGQGANTEAFF. The V and J genes are TRBV20-1 and TRBJ1-1; TRBD1 agrees at 12 bases. V lost 0 bases, J lost 1 base, and 3 bases stayed unmatched. CDR3 size: 16 residues. From germline, CDR1 is DFQATT and CDR2 SNEGSKA (reference sequence).

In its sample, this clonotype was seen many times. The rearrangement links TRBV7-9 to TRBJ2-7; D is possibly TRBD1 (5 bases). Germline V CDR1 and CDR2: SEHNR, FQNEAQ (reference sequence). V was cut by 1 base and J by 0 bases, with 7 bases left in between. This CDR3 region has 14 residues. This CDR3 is CASSLVQGSYEQYF. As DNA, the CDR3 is TGTGCCAGCAGCTTAGTCCAGGGCTCCTACGAGCAGTACTTC.

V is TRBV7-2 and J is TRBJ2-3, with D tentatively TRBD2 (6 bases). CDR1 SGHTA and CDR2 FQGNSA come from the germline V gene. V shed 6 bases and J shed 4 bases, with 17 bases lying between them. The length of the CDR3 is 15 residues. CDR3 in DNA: TGTGCCAGCAGGGAGCCAAGCGGGTTCTCAGATACGCAGTATTTT. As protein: CASREPSGFSDTQYF.

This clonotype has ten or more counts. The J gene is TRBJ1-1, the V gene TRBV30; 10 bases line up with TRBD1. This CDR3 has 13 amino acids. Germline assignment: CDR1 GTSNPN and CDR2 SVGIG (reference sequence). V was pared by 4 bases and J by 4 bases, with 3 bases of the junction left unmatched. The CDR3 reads CAWNRDRGTEAFF. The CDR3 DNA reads TGTGCCTGGAATAGGGACAGGGGCACTGAAGCTTTCTTT.

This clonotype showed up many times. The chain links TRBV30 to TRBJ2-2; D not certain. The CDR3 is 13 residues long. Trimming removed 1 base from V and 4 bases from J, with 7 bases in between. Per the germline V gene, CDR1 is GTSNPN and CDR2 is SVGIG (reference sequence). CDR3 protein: CAWSAHPTGELFF. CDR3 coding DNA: TGTGCCTGGAGTGCTCACCCCACCGGGGAGCTGTTTTTT.

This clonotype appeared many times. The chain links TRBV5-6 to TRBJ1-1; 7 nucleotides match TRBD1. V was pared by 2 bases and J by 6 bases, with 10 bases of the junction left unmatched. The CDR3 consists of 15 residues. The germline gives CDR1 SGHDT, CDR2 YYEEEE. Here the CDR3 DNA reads TGTGCCAGCAGCTTACGCGACAGGGAAGGCGCTGAAGCTTTCTTT. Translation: CASSLRDREGAEAFF. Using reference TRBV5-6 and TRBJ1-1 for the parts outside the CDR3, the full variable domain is DAGVTQSPTHLIKTRGQQVTLRCSPKSGHDTVSWYQQALGQGPQFIFQYYEEEERQRGNFPDRFSGHQFPNYSSELNVNALLLGDSALYLCASSLRDREGAEAFFGQGTRLTVV.

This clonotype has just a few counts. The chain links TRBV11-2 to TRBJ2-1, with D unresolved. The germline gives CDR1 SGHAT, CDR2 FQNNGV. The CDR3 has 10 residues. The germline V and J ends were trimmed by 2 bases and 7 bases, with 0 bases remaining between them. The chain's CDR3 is CASSLNEQFF. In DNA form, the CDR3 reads TGTGCCAGCAGCTTAAATGAGCAGTTCTTC.

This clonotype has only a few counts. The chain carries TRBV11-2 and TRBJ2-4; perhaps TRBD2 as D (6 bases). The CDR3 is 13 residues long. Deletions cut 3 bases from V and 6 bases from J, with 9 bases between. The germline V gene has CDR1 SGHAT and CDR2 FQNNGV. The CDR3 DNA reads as TGTGCCAGCAGCTTGGGAGGTAGAAACATTCAGTACTTC. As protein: CASSLGGRNIQYF.

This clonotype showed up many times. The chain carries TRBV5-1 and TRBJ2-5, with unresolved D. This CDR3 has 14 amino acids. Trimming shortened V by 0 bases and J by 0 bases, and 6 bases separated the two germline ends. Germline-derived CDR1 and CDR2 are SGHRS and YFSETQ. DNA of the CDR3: TGCGCCAGCAGCTTGGCGCAGTACCAAGAGACCCAGTACTTC. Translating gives CASSLAQYQETQYF. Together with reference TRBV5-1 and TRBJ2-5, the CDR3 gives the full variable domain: KAGVTQTPRYLIKTRGQQVTLSCSPISGHRSVSWYQQTPGQGLQFLFEYFSETQRNKGNFPGRFSGRQFSNSRSEMNVSTLELGDSALYLCASSLAQYQETQYFGPGTRLLVL.

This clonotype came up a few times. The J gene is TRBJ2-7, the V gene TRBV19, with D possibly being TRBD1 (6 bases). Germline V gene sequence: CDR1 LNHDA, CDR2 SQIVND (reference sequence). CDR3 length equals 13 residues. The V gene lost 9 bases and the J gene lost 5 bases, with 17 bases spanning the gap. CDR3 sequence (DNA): TGTGCCAGCCCCGGGACAAATCCCCACGAGCAGTACTTC. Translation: CASPGTNPHEQYF.

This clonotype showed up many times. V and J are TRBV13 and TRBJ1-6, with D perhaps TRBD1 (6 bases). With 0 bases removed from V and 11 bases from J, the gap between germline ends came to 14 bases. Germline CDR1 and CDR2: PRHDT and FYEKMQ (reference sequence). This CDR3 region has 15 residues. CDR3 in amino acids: CASSLGRNAGAPLHF. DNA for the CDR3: TGTGCCAGCAGCTTAGGCCGGAACGCAGGGGCACCCCTCCACTTT.

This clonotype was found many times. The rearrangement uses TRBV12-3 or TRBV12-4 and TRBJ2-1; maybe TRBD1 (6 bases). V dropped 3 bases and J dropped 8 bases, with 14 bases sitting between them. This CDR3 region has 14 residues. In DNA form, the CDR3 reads TGTGCCAGCAGTTTCTCAGGGGTCAGGGATGAGCAGTTCTTC. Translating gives CASSFSGVRDEQFF.

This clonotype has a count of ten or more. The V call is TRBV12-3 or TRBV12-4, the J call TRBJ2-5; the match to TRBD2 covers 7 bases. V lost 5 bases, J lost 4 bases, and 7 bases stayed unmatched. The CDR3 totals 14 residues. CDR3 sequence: CASSPGGFGETQYF. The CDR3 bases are TGTGCCAGCAGTCCGGGGGGTTTTGGAGAGACCCAGTACTTC.

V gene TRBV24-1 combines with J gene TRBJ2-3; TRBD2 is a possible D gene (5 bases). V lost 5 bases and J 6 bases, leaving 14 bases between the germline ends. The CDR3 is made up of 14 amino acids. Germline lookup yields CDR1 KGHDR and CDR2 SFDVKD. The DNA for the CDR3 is TGTGCCACCAGTGGGAGCGGTGTTGGGGATACGCAGTATTTT. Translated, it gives CATSGSGVGDTQYF.

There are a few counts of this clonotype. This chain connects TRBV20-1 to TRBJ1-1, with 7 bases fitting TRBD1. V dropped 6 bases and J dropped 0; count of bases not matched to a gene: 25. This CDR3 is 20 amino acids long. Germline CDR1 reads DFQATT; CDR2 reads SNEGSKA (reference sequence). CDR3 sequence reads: CSARRPIRWTGLQLNTEAFF. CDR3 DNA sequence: TGCAGTGCAAGACGACCGATCAGATGGACAGGTCTTCAACTGAACACTGAAGCTTTCTTT.

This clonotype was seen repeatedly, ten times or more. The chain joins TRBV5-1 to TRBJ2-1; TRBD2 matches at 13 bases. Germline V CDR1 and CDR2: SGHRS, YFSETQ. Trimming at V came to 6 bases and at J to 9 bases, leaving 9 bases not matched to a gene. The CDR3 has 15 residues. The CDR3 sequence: CASIERLAGGVEQFF. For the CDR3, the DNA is TGCGCCAGCATCGAAAGACTAGCGGGGGGAGTTGAGCAGTTCTTC.

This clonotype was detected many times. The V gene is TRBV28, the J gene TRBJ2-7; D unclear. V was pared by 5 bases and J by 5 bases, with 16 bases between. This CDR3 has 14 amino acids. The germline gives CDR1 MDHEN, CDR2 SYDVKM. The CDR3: CASSARPGLDEQYF. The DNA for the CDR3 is TGTGCCAGCAGTGCACGCCCGGGCTTAGACGAGCAGTACTTC.

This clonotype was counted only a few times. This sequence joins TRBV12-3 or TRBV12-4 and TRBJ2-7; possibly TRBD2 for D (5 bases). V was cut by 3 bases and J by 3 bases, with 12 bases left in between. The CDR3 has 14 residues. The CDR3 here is CASSFSGSRYEQYF. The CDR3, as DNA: TGTGCCAGCAGTTTCTCGGGATCCCGCTACGAGCAGTACTTC.

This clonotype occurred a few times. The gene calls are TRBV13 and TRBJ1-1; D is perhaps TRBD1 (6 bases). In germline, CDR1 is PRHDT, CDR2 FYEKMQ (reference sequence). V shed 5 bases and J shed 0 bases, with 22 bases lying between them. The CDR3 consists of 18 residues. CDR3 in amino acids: CASSGTPPGAPLNTEAFF. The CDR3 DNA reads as TGTGCCAGCAGCGGAACCCCTCCAGGGGCTCCGCTGAACACTGAAGCTTTCTTT.

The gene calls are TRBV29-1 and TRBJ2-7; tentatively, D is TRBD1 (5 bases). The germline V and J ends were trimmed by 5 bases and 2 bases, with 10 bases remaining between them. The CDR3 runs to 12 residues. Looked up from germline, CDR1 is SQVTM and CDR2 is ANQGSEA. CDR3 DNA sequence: TGCAGCGTTTCGGCAGGGACCTACGAGCAGTACTTC. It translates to CSVSAGTYEQYF.

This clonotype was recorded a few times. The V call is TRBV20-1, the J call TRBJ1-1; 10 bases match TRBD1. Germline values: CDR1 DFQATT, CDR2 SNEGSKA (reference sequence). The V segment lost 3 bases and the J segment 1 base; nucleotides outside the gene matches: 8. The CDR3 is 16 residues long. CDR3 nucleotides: TGCAGTGCTAGGGTTGCCGGGACAGGGGCGAACACTGAAGCTTTCTTT. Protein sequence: CSARVAGTGANTEAFF.

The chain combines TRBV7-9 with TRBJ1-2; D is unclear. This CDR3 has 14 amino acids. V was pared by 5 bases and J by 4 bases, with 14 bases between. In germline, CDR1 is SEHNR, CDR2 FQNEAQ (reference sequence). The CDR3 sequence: CASSRQQKSYGYTF. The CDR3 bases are TGTGCCAGCAGCCGCCAACAGAAAAGCTATGGCTACACCTTC. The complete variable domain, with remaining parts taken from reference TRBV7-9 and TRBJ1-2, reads DTGVSQNPRHKITKRGQNVTFRCDPISEHNRLYWYRQTLGQGPEFLTYFQNEAQLEKSRLLSDRFSAERPKGSFSTLEIQRTEQGDSAMYLCASSRQQKSYGYTFGSGTRLTVV.

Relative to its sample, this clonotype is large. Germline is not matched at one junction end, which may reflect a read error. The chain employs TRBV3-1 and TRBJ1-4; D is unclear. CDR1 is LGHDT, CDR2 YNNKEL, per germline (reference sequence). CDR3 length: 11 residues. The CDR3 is CASSQGIQRVF. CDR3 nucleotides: TGTGCCAGCAGCCAAGGCATCCAGAGGGTTTTT.

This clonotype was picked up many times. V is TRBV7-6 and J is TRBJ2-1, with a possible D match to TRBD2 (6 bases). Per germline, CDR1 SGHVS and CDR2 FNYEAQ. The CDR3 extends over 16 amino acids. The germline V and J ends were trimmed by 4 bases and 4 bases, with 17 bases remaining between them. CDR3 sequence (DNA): TGTGCCAGCAGCTACGGGACCCCCGGGGGTTACAATGAGCAGTTCTTC. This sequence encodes CASSYGTPGGYNEQFF.

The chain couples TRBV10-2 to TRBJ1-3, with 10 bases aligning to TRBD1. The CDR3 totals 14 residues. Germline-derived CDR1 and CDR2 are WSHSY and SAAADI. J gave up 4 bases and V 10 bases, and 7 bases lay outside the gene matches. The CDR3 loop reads CATKDRGQGNTIYF. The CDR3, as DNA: TGCGCCACCAAAGACAGGGGGCAAGGAAACACCATATATTTT.

This CDR3 reads CASPSSYEQYF. The DNA of the CDR3 is TGTGCCAGCCCTTCCTCCTACGAGCAGTACTTC. The chain uses TRBV7-2 and TRBJ2-7; D unclear. Germline CDR1 reads SGHTA; CDR2 reads FQGNSA. This CDR3 is built from 11 residues. V gave up 8 bases and J gave up 0 bases, with 5 bases separating them.

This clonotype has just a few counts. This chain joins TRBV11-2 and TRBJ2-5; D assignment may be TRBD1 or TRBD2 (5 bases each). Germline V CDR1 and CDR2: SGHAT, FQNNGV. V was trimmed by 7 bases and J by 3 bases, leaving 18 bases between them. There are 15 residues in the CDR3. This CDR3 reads CASNGALATEETQYF. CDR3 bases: TGTGCCAGCAACGGAGCTTTAGCGACAGAAGAGACCCAGTACTTC.

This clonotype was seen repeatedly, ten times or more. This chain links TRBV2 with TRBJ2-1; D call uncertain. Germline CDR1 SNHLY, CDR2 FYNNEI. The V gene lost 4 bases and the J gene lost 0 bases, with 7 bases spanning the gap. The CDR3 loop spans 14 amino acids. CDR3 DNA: TGTGCCAGCAGTGTAAGGAGCTCCTACAATGAGCAGTTCTTC. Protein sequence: CASSVRSSYNEQFF.

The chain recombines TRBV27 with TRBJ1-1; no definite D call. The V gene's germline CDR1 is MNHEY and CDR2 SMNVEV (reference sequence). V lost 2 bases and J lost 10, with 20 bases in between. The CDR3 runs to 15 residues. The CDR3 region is CASSLGYGFRLGAFF. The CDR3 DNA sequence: TGTGCCAGCAGTTTAGGGTATGGGTTTAGGCTGGGAGCTTTCTTT.

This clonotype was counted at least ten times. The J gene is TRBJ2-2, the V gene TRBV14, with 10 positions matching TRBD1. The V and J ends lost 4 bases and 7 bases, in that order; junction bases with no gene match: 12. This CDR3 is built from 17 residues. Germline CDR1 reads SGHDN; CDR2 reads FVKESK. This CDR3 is CASSRRTGGAQDGELFF. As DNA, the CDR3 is TGTGCCAGCAGCCGTCGGACAGGGGGAGCGCAAGACGGGGAGCTGTTTTTT.